These 8 T cell receptor beta chains were all obtained from the same sample, sequenced in a study of post-analysis software for immune sequencing data. Study-wide results and caveats: Patients had higher frequencies than controls of roughly 5 TRBV segments, including TRBV5-6, TRBV5-1 and TRBV20-1.

The authors incorporated unique molecular identifiers into the TCR beta cDNA libraries. From the PCR reads, TCRdb called clonotypes with MiXCR, one entry per CDR3 protein. The table has 650,000 to 850,000 distinct CDR3 sequences, 46% seen once. No antigen is known for these receptors. Sequencing input: blood. These receptors all stem from a girl under 18 with multiple sclerosis.

The chain employs TRBV7-2 and TRBJ2-1, with 7 bases identical to TRBD2. Germline lookup yields CDR1 SGHTA and CDR2 FQGNSA. The CDR3 loop spans 15 amino acids. The ends lost 0 bases at V and 14 bases at J; junction bases unmatched: 13. The CDR3 bases are TGTGCCAGCAGCTTAGCAACGGGAGGCCCCTCCTCAAAGTTCTTC. Encoded protein: CASSLATGGPSSKFF. Supplemented by reference TRBV7-2 and TRBJ2-1, the full variable domain reads GAGVSQSPSNKVTEKGKDVELRCDPISGHTALYWYRQSLGQGLEFLIYFQGNSAPDKSGLPSDRFSAERTGGSVSTLTIQRTQQEDSAVYLCASSLATGGPSSKFFGPGTRLTVL.

The chain employs TRBV21-1 and TRBJ1-6. TRBV21-1 is termed a pseudogene. This CDR3 has 13 amino acids. This CDR3 reads CASRRYPNSPLHF. CDR3 sequence (DNA): TGTGCCAGCAGACGGTACCCCAATTCACCCCTCCACTTT.

The chain links TRBV28 to TRBJ2-5; 8 nucleotides line up with TRBD2. This CDR3 comprises 15 residues. CDR1 is MDHEN and CDR2 is SYDVKM in the germline V gene. J gave up 11 bases and V 5 bases, and 16 bases lay outside the gene matches. The CDR3 coding sequence is TGTGCCAGCAGTCTGGTTAGCGGGATCTACAATGAGCAGTACTTC. Translating gives CASSLVSGIYNEQYF.

The V call is TRBV7-6, the J call TRBJ2-3, with 8 bases that match TRBD1. The CDR3 runs to 14 residues. Germline V CDR1 and CDR2: SGHVS, FNYEAQ. V shed 7 bases, J shed 1 base, and the junction held 4 bases outside the gene matches. The chain's CDR3 is CASTGQGGTDTQYF. The DNA of the CDR3 is TGTGCCAGCACCGGACAGGGTGGCACAGATACGCAGTATTTT.

This clonotype was detected only a few times. CDR3 sequence: CASSYSIRTPSYEQYF. The CDR3 DNA follows: TGTGCCAGCAGTTACTCGATACGGACTCCCTCCTACGAGCAGTACTTC. The V call is TRBV6-5, the J call TRBJ2-7, with D perhaps TRBD2 (5 bases). The CDR3 is 16 amino acids. Germline CDR1 and CDR2: MNHEY and SVGAGI. V was cut by 0 bases and J by 0 bases, with 12 bases left in between.

V is TRBV28 and J is TRBJ1-5; D is ambiguous. V shed 6 bases and J shed 3 bases, with 12 bases lying between them. In germline, CDR1 is MDHEN, CDR2 SYDVKM. The CDR3 extends over 14 amino acids. CDR3 in amino acids: CASSWWRLNQPQHF. The DNA of the CDR3 is TGTGCCAGCAGCTGGTGGCGACTCAATCAGCCCCAGCATTTT.

The chain carries TRBV7-9 and TRBJ2-1; 8 nucleotides agree with TRBD1. Trimming cost V 3 bases and J 6 bases; bases outside gene matches: 10. This CDR3 is 16 amino acids long. The germline gives CDR1 SEHNR, CDR2 FQNEAQ (reference sequence). CDR3 sequence: CASSLTDRAYRNEQFF. CDR3 coding DNA: TGTGCCAGCAGCTTGACGGACAGGGCTTATCGCAATGAGCAGTTCTTC. Together with reference TRBV7-9 and TRBJ2-1, the CDR3 gives the full variable domain: DTGVSQNPRHKITKRGQNVTFRCDPISEHNRLYWYRQTLGQGPEFLTYFQNEAQLEKSRLLSDRFSAERPKGSFSTLEIQRTEQGDSAMYLCASSLTDRAYRNEQFFGPGTRLTVL.

The chain couples TRBV27 to TRBJ1-4, with D perhaps matching TRBD1 (5 bases). Germline lookup yields CDR1 MNHEY and CDR2 SMNVEV (reference sequence). Trimming removed 2 bases at V and 10 bases at J, with 14 bases between. This CDR3 has 14 amino acids. The chain's CDR3 is CASSLEDPQGKLFF. CDR3 DNA sequence: TGTGCCAGCAGTTTAGAGGACCCGCAGGGAAAACTGTTTTTT.